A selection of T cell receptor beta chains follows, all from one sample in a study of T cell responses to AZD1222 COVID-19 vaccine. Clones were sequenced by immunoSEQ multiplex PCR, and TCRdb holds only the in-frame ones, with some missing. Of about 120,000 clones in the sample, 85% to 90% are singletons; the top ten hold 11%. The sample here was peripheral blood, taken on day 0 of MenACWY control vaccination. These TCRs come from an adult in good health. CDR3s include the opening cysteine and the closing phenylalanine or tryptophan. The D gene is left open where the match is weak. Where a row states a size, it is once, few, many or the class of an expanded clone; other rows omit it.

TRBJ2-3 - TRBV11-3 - CASSPTTTDTQYF TGTGCCAGCAGCCCAACTACCACAGATACGCAGTATTTT
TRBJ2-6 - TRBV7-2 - CASVRSSGANVLTF TGTGCCAGCGTAAGATCCTCTGGGGCCAACGTCCTGACTTTC
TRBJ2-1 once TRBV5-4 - CASSSEANNEQFF TGTGCCAGCAGCTCGGAGGCCAACAATGAGCAGTTCTTC
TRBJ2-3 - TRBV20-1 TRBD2 CSASDTSGGSDTQYF TGCAGTGCTAGTGACACTAGCGGGGGGTCAGATACGCAGTATTTT
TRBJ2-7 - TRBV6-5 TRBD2 CATRLAGVNEQYF TGTGCCACTAGACTAGCGGGCGTTAATGAGCAGTACTTC
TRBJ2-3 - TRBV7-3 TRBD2 CASSLSGFHLFRTSGATITDTQYF TGTGCCAGCAGCTTAAGCGGATTTCACCTATTTAGGACTAGCGGGGCTACCATCACAGATACGCAGTATTTT
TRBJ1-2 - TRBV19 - CASRTLQDYYGYTF TGTGCCAGTAGGACGCTACAGGATTACTATGGCTACACCTTC
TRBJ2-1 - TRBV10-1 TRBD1 CASSGAIGTGRNEQFF TGCGCCAGCAGTGGTGCGATAGGGACAGGGAGAAATGAGCAGTTCTTC
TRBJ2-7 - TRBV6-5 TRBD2 CASTGTSEDEQYF TGTGCCAGCACGGGGACTAGCGAGGACGAGCAGTACTTC
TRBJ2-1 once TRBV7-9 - CASSHSRDLTYNEQFF TGTGCCAGCAGTCATAGCCGGGACTTAACATACAATGAGCAGTTCTTC
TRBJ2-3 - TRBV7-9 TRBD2 CASFSLAGVGTQYF TGTGCCAGCTTTAGCCTAGCGGGAGTGGGTACGCAGTATTTT
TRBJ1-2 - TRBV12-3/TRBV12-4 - CASSLAGIYGYTF TGTGCCAGCAGTTTAGCGGGGATCTATGGCTACACCTTC
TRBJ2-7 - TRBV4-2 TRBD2 CASSQLLLAGGPGEQYF TGTGCCAGCAGCCAACTCCTCCTAGCGGGAGGGCCGGGGGAGCAGTACTTC
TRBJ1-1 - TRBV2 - CASSYHEEAFF TGTGCCAGCAGTTACCACGAAGAAGCTTTCTTT
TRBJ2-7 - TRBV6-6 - CASNFGGRAYEQYF TGTGCCAGCAACTTCGGGGGCAGGGCCTACGAGCAGTACTTC
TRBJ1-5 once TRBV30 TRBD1 CAWGTGVDQPQHF TGTGCCTGGGGGACAGGGGTTGATCAGCCCCAGCATTTT
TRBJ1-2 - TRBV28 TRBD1 CASSRPLLTGLPYGYTF TGTGCCAGCAGCAGACCCCTCTTGACAGGGCTCCCCTATGGCTACACCTTC
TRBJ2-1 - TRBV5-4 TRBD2 CASSLGGGVGSYNEQFF TGTGCCAGCAGCTTGGGGGGGGGTGTAGGCTCCTACAATGAGCAGTTCTTC
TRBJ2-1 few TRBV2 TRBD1 CASRLQTGVHNEQFF TGTGCCAGCAGATTACAGACAGGGGTGCACAATGAGCAGTTCTTC
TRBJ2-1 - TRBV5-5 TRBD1 CASSPSTGGHNEQFF TGTGCCAGCAGCCCCAGTACAGGGGGCCACAATGAGCAGTTCTTC
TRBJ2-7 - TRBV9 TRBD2 CASSAGTSGLYEQYF TGTGCCAGCAGCGCTGGGACTAGCGGGCTATACGAGCAGTACTTC
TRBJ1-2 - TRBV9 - CASSVDQGGPGYTF TGTGCCAGCAGCGTAGATCAGGGAGGCCCTGGCTACACCTTC
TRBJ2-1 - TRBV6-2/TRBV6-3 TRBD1 CASSQIPGTDYNEQFF TGTGCCAGCAGTCAAATCCCCGGGACAGATTACAATGAGCAGTTCTTC
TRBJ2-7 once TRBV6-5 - CASSSESMKGYEQYF TGTGCCAGCAGTTCAGAGTCTATGAAGGGGTACGAGCAGTACTTC
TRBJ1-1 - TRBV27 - CASRSPGVNTEAFF TGTGCCAGCAGGTCCCCCGGGGTGAACACTGAAGCTTTCTTT
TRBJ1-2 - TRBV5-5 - CASSLATASYGYTF TGTGCCAGCAGCTTGGCCACGGCTTCTTATGGCTACACCTTC
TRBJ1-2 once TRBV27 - CASSTQGRNGYTF TGTGCCAGCAGTACTCAGGGGAGGAATGGCTACACCTTC
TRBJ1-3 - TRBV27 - CASSRYRDLSTIYF TGTGCCAGCAGCCGATACAGGGATCTATCCACCATATATTTT
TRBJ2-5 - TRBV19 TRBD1 CASSGTVKRTQYF TGTGCCAGTTCTGGGACAGTCAAGAGGACCCAGTACTTC
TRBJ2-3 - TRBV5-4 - CASSLLAGGDGTDTQYF TGTGCCAGCAGCTTGTTGGCCGGTGGCGATGGCACAGATACGCAGTATTTT
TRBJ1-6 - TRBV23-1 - CASSHPRAYSPLHF TGCGCCAGCAGTCATCCCAGGGCTTACTCACCCCTCCACTTT
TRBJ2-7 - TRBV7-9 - CASSLGGTFYEQYF TGTGCCAGCAGCTTAGGGGGGACCTTCTACGAGCAGTACTTC